This T cell receptor (beta chain) originates from a study of T cells in pancreatic ductal adenocarcinoma. This CDR3 has 13 amino acids. Germline-derived CDR1 and CDR2 are SGHVS and FQNEAQ. Trimming shortened V by 1 base and J by 1 base, and 4 bases separated the two germline ends. Sequencing was performed with immunoSEQ multiplex PCR; in TCRdb, only in-frame clones are kept and a portion is missing. The sample shows 100,000 or so clones, 90% to 95% of them seen only once. Note on this clone: What it recognizes is unknown.

Study findings and constraints: Tumor samples had fewer productive templates and approximately 7.9-fold fewer unique clonotypes than blood. Comparisons of tumor and blood clonality may show falsely lower tumor diversity. Results skew toward the minority of patients with early-stage disease. Tumor and blood clonality did not differ significantly, about 0.112 versus 0.072.

No neoadjuvant therapy was given to the selected pancreatic ductal adenocarcinoma patients before their surgery. The clonotype was recovered from a human donor with pancreatic ductal adenocarcinoma. The sequenced sample was PBMCs. The chain uses TRBV7-8 and TRBJ1-2; D remains unclear. The CDR3 DNA reads TGTGCCAGCAGCTTAGACAGTAACTATGGCTACACCTTC. Its translation: CASSLDSNYGYTF.